These T cell receptor beta chains were read from a single sample in a study of blood T cells in healthy people across ages. TCRdb passed the 5' RACE reads through MiXCR, listing each CDR3 protein once. Here the sample spans 1.5 million to 2 million distinct CDR3 sequences, about 49% being singletons. The sequenced sample consisted of blood. These receptors originate from a woman in her 40s in good health. The CDR3 runs from the conserved cysteine through the conserved F or W. A D gene is named only where the DNA matches it firmly. Rows give clone size only sometimes, using once, few, many, or a class for an expanded clone.

D	size	J	V	CDR3	DNA
-	-	TRBJ2-3	TRBV27	CASSLYDSSADTQYF	TGTGCCAGCAGTTTATACGACTCTAGCGCAGATACGCAGTATTTT
-	-	TRBJ2-7	TRBV20-1	CSATPDKNSYEQYF	TGCAGTGCTACGCCGGACAAGAACTCCTACGAGCAGTACTTC
-	-	TRBJ1-5	TRBV5-1	CASSYDNPNQPQHF	TGCGCCAGCAGCTACGATAATCCCAATCAGCCCCAGCATTTT
-	-	TRBJ2-6	TRBV20-1	CSADHPSVSGANVLTF	TGCAGTGCGGACCATCCCAGTGTCTCTGGGGCCAACGTCCTGACTTTC
-	-	TRBJ1-1	TRBV21-1	CAKTVGQPNTEAFF	TGTGCCAAAACCGTGGGACAACCGAACACTGAAGCTTTCTTT
TRBD1	-	TRBJ2-7	TRBV6-5	CASSYSIYPGTAKFYEQYF	TGTGCCAGCAGTTACTCGATCTACCCGGGGACAGCGAAATTCTACGAGCAGTACTTC
-	-	TRBJ2-5	TRBV24-1	CATSDLGSRETQYF	TGTGCCACCAGTGATTTAGGCTCTAGAGAGACCCAGTACTTC
TRBD1	-	TRBJ2-7	TRBV12-3/TRBV12-4	CASSLGQGIGFWREQYF	TGTGCCAGCAGTCTGGGACAGGGGATTGGGTTTTGGCGCGAGCAGTACTTC
-	-	TRBJ2-5	TRBV28	CASSTVGRAQKETQYF	TGTGCCAGCAGTACCGTCGGCAGGGCTCAAAAAGAGACCCAGTACTTC
TRBD2	-	TRBJ2-5	TRBV6-5	CASSYGGLAGETQYF	TGTGCCAGCAGTTACGGAGGACTAGCAGGGGAGACCCAGTACTTC
TRBD2	-	TRBJ2-1	TRBV5-1	CASMTTSGDNEQFF	TGCGCCAGCATGACGACTAGCGGGGACAATGAGCAGTTCTTC
-	-	TRBJ1-2	TRBV9	CASGALLGGRYTF	TGTGCCAGCGGCGCCCTACTAGGGGGTCGCTACACCTTC
TRBD1	-	TRBJ1-2	TRBV7-2	CASSLEDRVRYGYTF	TGTGCCAGCAGCTTAGAGGACAGGGTTCGGTATGGCTACACCTTC
-	-	TRBJ2-5	TRBV6-6	CASKGLSQETQYF	TGTGCCAGCAAGGGACTCTCCCAAGAGACCCAGTACTTC
TRBD2	-	TRBJ2-3	TRBV7-9	CASSPSLFISGGGADTQYF	TGTGCCAGCAGCCCCTCGTTGTTTATTAGCGGGGGGGGTGCAGATACGCAGTATTTT
-	-	TRBJ1-3	TRBV21-1	CARGARRSGNTIYF	TGTGCCAGAGGGGCACGTCGCTCTGGAAACACCATATATTTT
-	-	TRBJ1-4	TRBV20-1	CSAKSGSPGRVEKLFF	TGCAGTGCCAAATCCGGGAGCCCCGGACGCGTTGAAAAACTGTTTTTT
-	few	TRBJ1-6	TRBV20-1	CSARTSGDSPLHF	TGCAGTGCTCGCACCTCAGGGGATTCACCCCTCCACTTT
TRBD1	-	TRBJ1-3	TRBV20-1	CSVYPLDRGHQGRGNTIYF	TGCAGTGTCTACCCCCTGGACAGGGGGCATCAAGGCCGAGGAAACACCATATATTTT
TRBD1	-	TRBJ2-7	TRBV10-3	CAMHKRDSPSYEQYF	TGTGCCATGCATAAACGGGACAGCCCGTCCTACGAGCAGTACTTC
-	few	TRBJ1-2	TRBV6-6	CASSALGDYGYTF	TGTGCCAGCAGTGCACTAGGGGACTATGGCTACACCTTC
TRBD2	-	TRBJ2-1	TRBV5-1	CASSSVPASGGPTYNEQFF	TGCGCCAGCAGCTCGGTTCCAGCTAGCGGGGGACCCACGTACAATGAGCAGTTCTTC
TRBD1	-	TRBJ1-1	TRBV3-1	CASSLERTGDDTEAFF	TGTGCCAGCAGCCTAGAGAGGACAGGGGACGACACTGAAGCTTTCTTT
-	few	TRBJ2-1	TRBV28	CASERWNEQFF	TGTGCCAGCGAGCGGTGGAATGAGCAGTTCTTC
TRBD2	few	TRBJ2-3	TRBV20-1	CSVAGPPGRPTDTQYF	TGCAGTGTGGCGGGGCCCCCCGGGAGGCCCACAGATACGCAGTATTTT
-	few	TRBJ2-3	TRBV6-6	CASTNGRTEDTQYF	TGTGCCAGCACCAACGGTAGGACAGAAGATACGCAGTATTTT
-	-	TRBJ2-7	TRBV28	CASSSPGSSASPAYEQYF	TGTGCCAGCAGTAGCCCTGGGAGCAGCGCAAGTCCCGCCTACGAGCAGTACTTC
-	-	TRBJ1-2	TRBV6-1	CASSERDVGSGYTF	TGTGCCAGCAGTGAAAGGGACGTGGGAAGTGGCTACACCTTC
TRBD2	-	TRBJ2-3	TRBV5-1	CASSLQLAGNTDTQYF	TGCGCCAGCAGCTTACAGCTAGCGGGGAACACAGATACGCAGTATTTT
-	few	TRBJ2-6	TRBV7-9	CASSLVEGAGANVLTF	TGTGCCAGCAGCTTAGTCGAGGGCGCTGGGGCCAACGTCCTGACTTTC
-	-	TRBJ2-1	TRBV25-1	CASSEDGDEQFF	TGTGCCAGCAGTGAAGACGGGGACGAGCAGTTCTTC
-	-	TRBJ1-4	TRBV29-1	CSAGRINEKLFF	TGCAGCGCGGGACGGATTAATGAAAAACTGTTTTTT
TRBD1	-	TRBJ2-3	TRBV29-1	CSVVQGAAHTDTQYF	TGCAGCGTTGTACAGGGGGCGGCACACACAGATACGCAGTATTTT
TRBD2	-	TRBJ2-1	TRBV7-2	CASSSRLAGNYNEQFF	TGTGCCAGCAGCTCGCGACTAGCGGGCAACTACAATGAGCAGTTCTTC
-	-	TRBJ2-7	TRBV6-1	CASSSTRRVYNEQYF	TGTGCCAGCAGTTCGACCCGCAGGGTATACAATGAGCAGTACTTC
-	-	TRBJ2-1	TRBV5-1	CASSLALLINEQFF	TGCGCCAGCAGCTTGGCCCTTTTAATAAATGAGCAGTTCTTC
-	-	TRBJ1-2	TRBV4-1	CASSQIAQLFLYGYTF	TGCGCCAGCAGCCAAATAGCTCAGCTATTTCTGTATGGCTACACCTTC
-	-	TRBJ1-2	TRBV15	CATSPHGVYGYTF	TGTGCCACCAGCCCTCACGGGGTCTATGGCTACACCTTC
TRBD2	-	TRBJ2-7	TRBV6-2/TRBV6-3	CASSGTSKYEQYF	TGTGCCAGCAGTGGGACTAGCAAGTACGAGCAGTACTTC